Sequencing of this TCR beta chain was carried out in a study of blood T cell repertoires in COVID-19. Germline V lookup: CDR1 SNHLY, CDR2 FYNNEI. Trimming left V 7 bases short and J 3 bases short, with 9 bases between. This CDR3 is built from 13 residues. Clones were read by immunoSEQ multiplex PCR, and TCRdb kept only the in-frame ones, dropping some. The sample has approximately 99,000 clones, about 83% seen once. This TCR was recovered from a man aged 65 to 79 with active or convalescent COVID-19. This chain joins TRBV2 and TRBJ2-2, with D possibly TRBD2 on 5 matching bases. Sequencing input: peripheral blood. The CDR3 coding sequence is TGTGCCAGCATTGAGAGGGACACCGGGGAGCTGTTTTTT. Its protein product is CASIERDTGELFF.